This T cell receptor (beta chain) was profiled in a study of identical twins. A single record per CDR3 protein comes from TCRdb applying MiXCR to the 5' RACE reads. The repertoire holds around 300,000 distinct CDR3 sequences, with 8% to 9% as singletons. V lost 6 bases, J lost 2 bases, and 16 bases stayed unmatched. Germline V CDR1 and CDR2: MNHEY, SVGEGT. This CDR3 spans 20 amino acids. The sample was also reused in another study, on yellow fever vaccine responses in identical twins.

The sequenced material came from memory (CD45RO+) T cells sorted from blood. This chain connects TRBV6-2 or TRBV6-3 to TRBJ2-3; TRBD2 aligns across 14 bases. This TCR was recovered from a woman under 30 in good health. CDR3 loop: CASSRAGGTSGSLITDTQYF. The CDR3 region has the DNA TGTGCCAGCAGCCGGGCAGGCGGGACTAGCGGGAGTCTTATCACAGATACGCAGTATTTT.